This T cell receptor (beta chain) was identified during a study of cytotoxic CD8 clonotypes in ibrutinib-treated CLL. Study-wide context: Across the patients, some ten were relapsed/refractory, roughly 15 treatment-naive and fewer than 18 IGHV unmutated.

This CDR3 has 14 residues. Germline CDR1 and CDR2: SNHLY and FYNNEI. Losses at the gene ends were 6 bases for V and 5 bases for J; bases not matched to a gene: 6. The sample holds one count of this clone. Its antigen is unidentified. Within the sample, other DNA sequences also encode this same CDR3. The protocol was immunoSEQ multiplex PCR, while the TCRdb copy is restricted to in-frame clones and leaves out a portion. The table records just over 200,000 clones, 79% of them present only once. The study, taken as a whole, reports: An increase in clonality occurred at ibrutinib response, followed by a return toward baseline at progression. Contraction or stability on treatment was seen for public clonotypes, which were uncommon.

This TCR derives from a human donor with chronic lymphocytic leukemia. The material sequenced was PBMCs, taken after 12 months of ibrutinib treatment. The chain carries TRBV2 and TRBJ1-1; 10 bases match TRBD1. CDR3 nucleotide sequence: TGTGCCAGCAGCGAATGGACAGGGGGAACTGAAGCTTTCTTT. Its protein product is CASSEWTGGTEAFF.